This T cell receptor beta chain came from a study of cytomegalovirus exposure and HLA in healthy donors. The PCR used 60 Vbeta and 13 Jbeta primers. Profiled with immunoSEQ multiplex PCR; TCRdb holds only in-frame clones, not every one. In the table there are about 120,000 clones, around 80% of which are singletons. The V gene's germline CDR1 is SEHNR and CDR2 FQNEAQ (reference sequence). The CDR3 runs to 15 residues. The V gene end was trimmed by 5 bases and the J gene end by 3 bases; junction bases not matched to a gene: 5. The chain uses TRBV7-9 and TRBJ2-2; the match to TRBD2 covers 8 bases. The TCR comes from a woman aged 45-60 years in good health and CMV-seropositive. The sequenced sample was PBMCs. The CDR3 bases are TGTGCCAGCAGCAGGACTAGCTTAGACACCGGGGAGCTGTTTTTT. Protein sequence: CASSRTSLDTGELFF.